Below are 7 T cell receptor beta chains sequenced from a single sample in a study of blood T cell repertoires in COVID-19. TCRdb's copy holds only in-frame clones and misses some; the assay was immunoSEQ multiplex PCR. This sample carries about 250,000 clones, about 91% of them seen once, and the ten largest clones take roughly 6%. Sequencing was done on a sample of peripheral blood. The receptors originated from a woman younger than 45 with COVID-19, enrolled during active disease.

Here the CDR3 reads CASSQEVAGPTANTGELFF. CDR3 coding DNA: TGCGCCAGCAGCCAAGAAGTAGCGGGGCCGACCGCGAACACCGGGGAGCTGTTTTTT. The rearrangement links TRBV4-3 to TRBJ2-2; 8 bases map to TRBD2. V shed 0 bases and J 0 bases; nucleotides not matched to a gene: 9. This CDR3 has 19 residues. Germline CDR1 LGHNA, CDR2 YSLEER.

V gene TRBV2 combines with J gene TRBJ2-5; TRBD2 aligns across 16 bases. The CDR3 spans 15 residues. Germline lookup yields CDR1 SNHLY and CDR2 FYNNEI. Unmatched junction bases numbered 1, after V lost 0 bases and J lost 9 bases. The CDR3 sequence: CASSEAGLAGGAQYF. The CDR3 coding sequence is TGTGCCAGCAGTGAAGCGGGACTAGCGGGGGGGGCCCAGTACTTC.

The chain has TRBV2 and TRBJ1-5; a possible D gene is TRBD1 (6 bases). This CDR3 is built from 17 residues. V dropped 2 bases and J dropped 3 bases, with 17 bases sitting between them. Germline-derived CDR1 and CDR2 are SNHLY and FYNNEI. CDR3 residues: CASSEIFGTKVNQPQHF. In DNA, the CDR3 is TGTGCCAGCAGTGAAATATTTGGGACAAAGGTCAATCAGCCCCAGCATTTT.

This clone was seen at least ten times. The chain joins TRBV25-1 to TRBJ2-2; D may be TRBD1 (5 bases). The V end lost 6 bases, the J end lost 3 bases, and 11 bases lay between the germline ends. This CDR3 comprises 14 residues. CDR1 is MGHDK and CDR2 is SYGVNS in the germline V gene. Written as DNA, the CDR3 is TGTGCCAGCAGCCCTACCAGGGACACCGGGGAGCTGTTTTTT. Protein sequence: CASSPTRDTGELFF.

V gene TRBV11-3 combines with J gene TRBJ2-1; TRBD1 aligns across 7 bases. The trim removed 7 bases at V and 7 bases at J, leaving 16 bases unmatched. CDR1 SGHNT and CDR2 YENEEA come from the germline V gene. The CDR3 has 16 amino acids. DNA of the CDR3: TGTGCCAGCAACTATATTTCGGACAGGAATATAAATGAGCAGTTCTTC. Translating it yields CASNYISDRNINEQFF.

The chain has TRBV7-9 and TRBJ2-1, with D maybe TRBD2 (6 bases). V dropped 5 bases and J dropped 6 bases, with 14 bases sitting between them. The CDR3 runs to 14 residues. Germline CDR1 SEHNR, CDR2 FQNEAQ (reference sequence). Here the CDR3 DNA reads TGTGCCAGCAGCAGAGGAGGGTTGGGCAATGAGCAGTTCTTC. Protein product: CASSRGGLGNEQFF.

The chain links TRBV2 to TRBJ1-2; 7 bases line up with TRBD1. CDR1 and CDR2 from the germline V gene are SNHLY and FYNNEI. J gave up 4 bases and V 5 bases, and 10 bases lay outside the gene matches. This CDR3 contains 15 residues. The CDR3 sequence: CASSIQGRVGYGYTF. The CDR3 coding sequence is TGTGCCAGCAGTATACAGGGGCGGGTAGGCTATGGCTACACCTTC. Based on the CDR3 plus reference TRBV2 and TRBJ1-2, the full variable domain is EPEVTQTPSHQVTQMGQEVILRCVPISNHLYFYWYRQILGQKVEFLVSFYNNEISEKSEIFDDQFSVERPDGSNFTLKIRSTKLEDSAMYFCASSIQGRVGYGYTFGSGTRLTVV.